This T cell receptor beta chain was captured in a study of blood T cell repertoires in COVID-19. Overall study: There were acute and convalescent COVID-19 samples, and they came from the United States, Italy and Spain.

Germline V CDR1 and CDR2: MDHEN, SYDVKM. The CDR3 runs to 13 residues. V was shortened by 7 bases and J by 0 bases, with 9 bases between the two germline ends. This clone was seen more than once but under ten times. Profiled with immunoSEQ multiplex PCR; TCRdb holds only in-frame clones, not every one. This table holds about 52,000 clones, 86% found once. The sequence derives from a woman older than 75 with acute or convalescent COVID-19. The chain links TRBV28 to TRBJ1-2; D not resolved. Input material: peripheral blood. Here the CDR3 reads CASIPGPNYGYTF. In DNA, the CDR3 is TGTGCCAGCATCCCGGGTCCTAACTATGGCTACACCTTC.